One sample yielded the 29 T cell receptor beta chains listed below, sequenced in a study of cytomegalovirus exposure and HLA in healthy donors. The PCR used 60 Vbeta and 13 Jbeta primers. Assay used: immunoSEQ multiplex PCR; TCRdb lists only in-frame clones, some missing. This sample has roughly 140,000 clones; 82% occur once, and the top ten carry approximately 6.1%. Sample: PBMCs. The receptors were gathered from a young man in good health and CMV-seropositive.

The DNA for the CDR3 is TGTGCCAGTAGTATAGTAAGTGTCGTTGGGCGCTACACTGAAGCTTTCTTT. Protein product: CASSIVSVVGRYTEAFF. The genes are TRBV19 and TRBJ1-1; D not certain. Germline V gives CDR1 LNHDA, CDR2 SQIVND (reference sequence). The V end was cut by 1 base, the J end by 3 bases, with 18 bases between. This CDR3 region has 17 residues.

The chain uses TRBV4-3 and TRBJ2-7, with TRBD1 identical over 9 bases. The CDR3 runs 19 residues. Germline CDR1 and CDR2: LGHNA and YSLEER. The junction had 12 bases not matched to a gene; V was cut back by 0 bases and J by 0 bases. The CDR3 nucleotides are TGCGCCAGCAGCCAAGATGTCGGGGGTCGGACAGGGGTCTCCTACGAGCAGTACTTC. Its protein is CASSQDVGGRTGVSYEQYF.

For the CDR3, the DNA is TGTGCCAGCAGTGACTTAAGATCCTCGCGGGGAAACACCATATATTTT. It encodes CASSDLRSSRGNTIYF. The V gene is TRBV6-4, the J gene TRBJ1-3; D uncertain. The V gene lost 1 base and the J gene lost 4 bases, with 14 bases spanning the gap. The length of the CDR3 is 16 residues. Germline V CDR1 and CDR2: MRHNA, SNTAGT.

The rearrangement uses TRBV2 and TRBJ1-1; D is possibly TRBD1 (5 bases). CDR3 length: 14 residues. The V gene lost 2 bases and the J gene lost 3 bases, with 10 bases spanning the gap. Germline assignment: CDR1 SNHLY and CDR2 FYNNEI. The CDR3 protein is CASSEWSRDTEAFF. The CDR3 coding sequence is TGTGCCAGCAGTGAATGGAGCAGGGACACTGAAGCTTTCTTT.

CDR3 amino acids: CASSPTDYRAKNIQYF. The CDR3 DNA reads as TGCGCCAGCAGCCCGACGGACTACCGAGCCAAAAACATTCAGTACTTC. J is TRBJ2-4 and V is TRBV4-1; weak D call: TRBD2 (6 bases). The germline V and J ends were trimmed by 4 bases and 0 bases, with 13 bases remaining between them. This CDR3 is built from 16 residues. Germline lookup yields CDR1 MGHRA and CDR2 YSYEKL.

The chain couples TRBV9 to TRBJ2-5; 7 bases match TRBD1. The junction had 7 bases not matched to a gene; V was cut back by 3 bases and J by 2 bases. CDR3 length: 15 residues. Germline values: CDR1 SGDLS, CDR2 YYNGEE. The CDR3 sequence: CASSATGARQETQYF. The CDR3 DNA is TGTGCCAGCAGCGCAACAGGGGCCCGGCAAGAGACCCAGTACTTC.

The CDR3 loop is CASSLVSRAYEQYF. In nucleotides, the CDR3 is TGTGCCAGCAGCTTAGTATCCAGGGCCTACGAGCAGTACTTC. The chain couples TRBV7-9 to TRBJ2-7, with TRBD1 as a possible D gene (5 bases). Germline V gene sequence: CDR1 SEHNR, CDR2 FQNEAQ (reference sequence). Trimming removed 1 base from V and 2 bases from J, with 9 bases in between. There are 14 residues in the CDR3.

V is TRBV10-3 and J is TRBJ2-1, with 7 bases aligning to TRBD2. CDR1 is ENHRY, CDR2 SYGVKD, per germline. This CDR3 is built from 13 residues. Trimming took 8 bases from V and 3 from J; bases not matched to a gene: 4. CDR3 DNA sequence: TGTGCCATCGCCGAGCGGGACTACAATGAGCAGTTCTTC. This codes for CAIAERDYNEQFF.

As DNA, the CDR3 is TGTGCCAGCTCTGGCAAGATGAACACTGAAGCTTTCTTT. Translating it yields CASSGKMNTEAFF. This chain uses TRBV6-5 with TRBJ1-1; D gene ambiguous. Germline values: CDR1 MNHEY, CDR2 SVGAGI. There are 13 residues in the CDR3. V was clipped by 8 bases and J by 0 bases, with 10 bases between them.

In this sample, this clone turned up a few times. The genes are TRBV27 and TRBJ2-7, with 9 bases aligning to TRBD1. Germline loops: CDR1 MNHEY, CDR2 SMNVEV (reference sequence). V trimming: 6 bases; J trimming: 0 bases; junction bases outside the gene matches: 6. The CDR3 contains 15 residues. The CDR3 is CASRQTGGFSYEQYF. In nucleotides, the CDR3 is TGTGCCAGCAGACAAACAGGGGGCTTCTCCTACGAGCAGTACTTC.

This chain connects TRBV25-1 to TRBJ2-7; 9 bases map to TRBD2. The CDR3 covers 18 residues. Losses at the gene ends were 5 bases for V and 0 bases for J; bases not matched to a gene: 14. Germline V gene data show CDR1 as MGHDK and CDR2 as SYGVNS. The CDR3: CASSSRLAVDRSSYEQYF. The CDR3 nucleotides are TGTGCCAGCAGTTCGCGACTAGCGGTAGATAGGAGCTCCTACGAGCAGTACTTC.

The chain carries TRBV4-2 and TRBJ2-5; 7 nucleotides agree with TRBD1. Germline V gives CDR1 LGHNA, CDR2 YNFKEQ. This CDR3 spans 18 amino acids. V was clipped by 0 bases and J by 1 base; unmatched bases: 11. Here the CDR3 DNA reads TGTGCCAGCAGCCAAGATTATGGTAGGACAGGTTTCCAAGAGACCCAGTACTTC. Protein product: CASSQDYGRTGFQETQYF.

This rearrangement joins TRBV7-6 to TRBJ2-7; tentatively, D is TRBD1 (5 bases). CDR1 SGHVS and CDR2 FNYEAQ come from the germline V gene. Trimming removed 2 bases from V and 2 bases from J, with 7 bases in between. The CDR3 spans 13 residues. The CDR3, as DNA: TGTGCCAGCAGCTTAACAGGAACCTACGAGCAGTACTTC. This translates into CASSLTGTYEQYF.

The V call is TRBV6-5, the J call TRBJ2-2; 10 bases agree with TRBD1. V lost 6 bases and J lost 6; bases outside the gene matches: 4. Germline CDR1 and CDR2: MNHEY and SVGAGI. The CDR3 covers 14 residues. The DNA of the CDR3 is TGTGCCAGCAGGGGCGACAGGGGGCCCGGGGAGCTGTTTTTT. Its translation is CASRGDRGPGELFF.

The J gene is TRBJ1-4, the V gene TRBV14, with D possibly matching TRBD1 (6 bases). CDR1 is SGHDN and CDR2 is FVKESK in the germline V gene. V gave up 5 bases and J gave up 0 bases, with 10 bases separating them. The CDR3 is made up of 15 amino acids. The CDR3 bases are TGTGCCAGCAGCAGTCGGACAGCAACTAATGAAAAACTGTTTTTT. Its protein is CASSSRTATNEKLFF.

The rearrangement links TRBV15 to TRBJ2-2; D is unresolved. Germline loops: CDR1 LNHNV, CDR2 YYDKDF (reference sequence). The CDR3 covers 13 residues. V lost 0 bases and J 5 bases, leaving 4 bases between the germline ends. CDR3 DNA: TGTGCCACCAGCAGAGAACGGACCGGGGAGCTGTTTTTT. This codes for CATSRERTGELFF.

CDR3: CASSSFPRQYNSPLHF. CDR3 DNA sequence: TGTGCCAGCAGTTCTTTCCCTCGACAGTATAATTCACCCCTCCACTTT. V is TRBV28 and J is TRBJ1-6, with D perhaps matching TRBD1 (5 bases). V lost 4 bases and J lost 4, with 14 bases in between. The CDR3 extends over 16 amino acids. The V gene's germline CDR1 is MDHEN and CDR2 SYDVKM.

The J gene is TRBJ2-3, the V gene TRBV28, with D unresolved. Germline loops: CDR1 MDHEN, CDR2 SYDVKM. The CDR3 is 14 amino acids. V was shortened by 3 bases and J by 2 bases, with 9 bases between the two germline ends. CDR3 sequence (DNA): TGTGCCAGCAGTTTGGGTGGGCCCACAGATACGCAGTATTTT. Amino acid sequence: CASSLGGPTDTQYF.

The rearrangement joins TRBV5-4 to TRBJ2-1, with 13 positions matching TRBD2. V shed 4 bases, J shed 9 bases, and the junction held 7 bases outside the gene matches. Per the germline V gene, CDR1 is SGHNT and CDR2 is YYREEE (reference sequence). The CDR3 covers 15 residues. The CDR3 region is CASSVLAGGPGEQFF. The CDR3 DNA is TGTGCCAGCAGCGTACTAGCGGGAGGGCCTGGTGAGCAGTTCTTC. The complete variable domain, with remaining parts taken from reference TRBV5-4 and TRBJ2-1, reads ETGVTQSPTHLIKTRGQQVTLRCSSQSGHNTVSWYQQALGQGPQFIFQYYREEENGRGNFPPRFSGLQFPNYSSELNVNALELDDSALYLCASSVLAGGPGEQFFGPGTRLTVL.

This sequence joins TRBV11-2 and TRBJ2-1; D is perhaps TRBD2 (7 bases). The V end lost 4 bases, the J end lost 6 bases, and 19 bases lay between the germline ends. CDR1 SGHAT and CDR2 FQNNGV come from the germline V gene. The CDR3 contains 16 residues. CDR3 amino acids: CASSSYGGGPLNEQFF. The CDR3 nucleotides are TGTGCCAGCAGCTCATATGGGGGGGGGCCACTCAATGAGCAGTTCTTC.

CDR3 sequence: CASSPRLAGVVTDTQYF. The CDR3 DNA reads as TGCGCCAGCAGCCCTCGACTAGCGGGAGTTGTCACAGATACGCAGTATTTT. This chain uses TRBV5-1 with TRBJ2-3; 12 bases map to TRBD2. V was pared by 4 bases and J by 2 bases, with 8 bases of the junction left unmatched. CDR3 length: 17 amino acids. Per the germline V gene, CDR1 is SGHRS and CDR2 is YFSETQ.

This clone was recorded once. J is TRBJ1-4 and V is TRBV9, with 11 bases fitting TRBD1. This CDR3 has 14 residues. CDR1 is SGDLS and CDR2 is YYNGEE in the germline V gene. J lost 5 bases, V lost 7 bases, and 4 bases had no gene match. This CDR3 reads CASGRTGGNEKLFF. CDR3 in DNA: TGTGCCAGCGGACGGACAGGGGGCAATGAAAAACTGTTTTTT.

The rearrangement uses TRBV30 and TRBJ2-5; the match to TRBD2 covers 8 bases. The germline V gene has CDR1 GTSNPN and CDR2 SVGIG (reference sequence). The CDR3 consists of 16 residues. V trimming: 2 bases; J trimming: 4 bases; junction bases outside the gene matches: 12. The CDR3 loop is CAWSLNTGGGRETQYF. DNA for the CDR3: TGTGCCTGGAGTCTCAACACGGGGGGGGGACGAGAGACCCAGTACTTC.

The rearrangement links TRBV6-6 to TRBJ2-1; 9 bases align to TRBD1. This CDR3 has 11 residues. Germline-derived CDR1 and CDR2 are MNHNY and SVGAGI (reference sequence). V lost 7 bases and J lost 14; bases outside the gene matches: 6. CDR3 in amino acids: CASTRGQGKFF. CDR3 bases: TGTGCCAGCACTAGGGGACAGGGAAAGTTCTTC.

The CDR3, as DNA: TGTGCCAGCAGGTCCGGGACAGGTGGGGGCTACACCTTC. Its translation is CASRSGTGGGYTF. The chain combines TRBV27 with TRBJ1-2; 8 nucleotides match TRBD1. Looked up from germline, CDR1 is MNHEY and CDR2 is SMNVEV (reference sequence). The CDR3 length is 13 residues. Unmatched junction bases numbered 8, after V lost 6 bases and J lost 8 bases.

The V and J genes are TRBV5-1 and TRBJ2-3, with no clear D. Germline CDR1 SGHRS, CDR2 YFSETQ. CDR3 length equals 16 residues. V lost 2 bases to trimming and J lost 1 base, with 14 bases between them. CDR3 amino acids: CASSFPSSAGTDTQYF. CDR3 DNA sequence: TGCGCCAGCAGCTTCCCATCATCGGCGGGCACAGATACGCAGTATTTT. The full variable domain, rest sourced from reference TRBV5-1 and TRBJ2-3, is KAGVTQTPRYLIKTRGQQVTLSCSPISGHRSVSWYQQTPGQGLQFLFEYFSETQRNKGNFPGRFSGRQFSNSRSEMNVSTLELGDSALYLCASSFPSSAGTDTQYFGPGTRLTVL.

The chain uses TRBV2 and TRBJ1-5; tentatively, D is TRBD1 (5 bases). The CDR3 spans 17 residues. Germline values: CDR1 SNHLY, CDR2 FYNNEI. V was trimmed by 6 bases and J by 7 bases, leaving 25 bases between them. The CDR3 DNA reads TGTGCCAGCAGGCAGGAGGGCCGGGACGGGATGGTCCAGCCCCAGCATTTT. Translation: CASRQEGRDGMVQPQHF.

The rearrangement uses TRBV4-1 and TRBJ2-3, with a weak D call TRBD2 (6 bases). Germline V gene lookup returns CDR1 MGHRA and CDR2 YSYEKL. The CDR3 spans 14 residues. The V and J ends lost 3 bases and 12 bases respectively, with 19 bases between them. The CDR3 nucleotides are TGCGCCAGCAGCCACCCCATTCGACTAGATTCCCAGTATTTT. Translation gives CASSHPIRLDSQYF.

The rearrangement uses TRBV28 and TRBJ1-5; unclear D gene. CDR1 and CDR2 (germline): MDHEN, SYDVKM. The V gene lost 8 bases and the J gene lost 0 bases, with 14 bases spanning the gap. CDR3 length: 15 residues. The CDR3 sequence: CASHSGFSSNQPQHF. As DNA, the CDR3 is TGTGCCAGCCACAGCGGATTTTCTAGCAATCAGCCCCAGCATTTT. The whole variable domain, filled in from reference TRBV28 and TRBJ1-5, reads DVKVTQSSRYLVKRTGEKVFLECVQDMDHENMFWYRQDPGLGLRLIYFSYDVKMKEKGDIPEGYSVSREKKERFSLILESASTNQTSMYLCASHSGFSSNQPQHFGDGTRLSIL.